Shown below are 13 T cell receptor beta chains from a single sample sequenced in a study of technical replicates of blood from a few donors. TCRdb's copy holds only in-frame clones and misses some; the assay was immunoSEQ multiplex PCR. The sample has about 70,000 clones, roughly 96% seen once. The sequenced material came from T cells isolated from PBMCs. The receptors come from a human donor in good health.

The V gene is TRBV27, the J gene TRBJ1-6, with D maybe TRBD1 (5 bases). Trimming left V 3 bases short and J 4 bases short, with 10 bases between. Germline V gives CDR1 MNHEY, CDR2 SMNVEV (reference sequence). This CDR3 is built from 15 residues. CDR3 DNA: TGTGCCAGCAGTTTGGTTGGGGCATATAATTCACCCCTCCACTTT. As protein: CASSLVGAYNSPLHF.

J is TRBJ1-5 and V is TRBV6-1; D may be TRBD1 (5 bases). This CDR3 has 15 residues. V was clipped by 2 bases and J by 2 bases, with 10 bases between them. The germline CDR1 and CDR2 sequences are MNHNS and SASEGT. CDR3 sequence (DNA): TGTGCCAGCAGTGAAACGGGGGTAGGCAATCAGCCCCAGCATTTT. Its protein product is CASSETGVGNQPQHF.

The CDR3 region has the DNA TGCGCCAGCAGCCGAATTTTTATAGCGGGAGGGGACGAGCAGTACTTC. Protein sequence: CASSRIFIAGGDEQYF. This chain joins TRBV4-1 and TRBJ2-7, with 11 bases identical to TRBD2. The CDR3 runs to 16 residues. The germline gives CDR1 MGHRA, CDR2 YSYEKL. J was trimmed by 5 bases and V by 4 bases; bases with no gene match: 10.

This chain uses TRBV6-5 with TRBJ1-3; 9 bases line up with TRBD1. CDR3 length equals 15 residues. Germline values: CDR1 MNHEY, CDR2 SVGAGI. With V trimmed by 5 bases and J by 4 bases, 6 bases remained unmatched. The CDR3 region is CASSLQGARGNTIYF. The CDR3, as DNA: TGTGCCAGCAGTCTACAGGGGGCGAGGGGAAACACCATATATTTT.

This clone was recorded only once. The CDR3 coding sequence is TGCGCCAGCAGCCAATTCGCGACAGGGGGCTACGAGCAGTACTTC. Protein: CASSQFATGGYEQYF. The rearrangement uses TRBV4-1 and TRBJ2-7; 9 bases map to TRBD1. V trimming: 2 bases; J trimming: 3 bases; junction bases outside the gene matches: 5. Germline lookup yields CDR1 MGHRA and CDR2 YSYEKL. The CDR3 spans 15 residues.

This chain connects TRBV19 to TRBJ1-1, with 7 bases lining up with TRBD1. Germline CDR1 is LNHDA and CDR2 is SQIVND (reference sequence). This CDR3 comprises 15 residues. Trimming cost V 5 bases and J 4 bases; bases outside gene matches: 10. The CDR3 DNA reads TGTGCCAGTAGTTTTGGACAGGTTTCGGGCACTGAAGCTTTCTTT. Its protein is CASSFGQVSGTEAFF.

J is TRBJ1-1 and V is TRBV7-8; D may be TRBD1 (5 bases). Germline V gene lookup returns CDR1 SGHVS and CDR2 FQNEAQ. V was trimmed by 5 bases and J by 2 bases, leaving 12 bases between them. The CDR3 is 14 amino acids. This CDR3 reads CASSARGSNTEAFF. The DNA of the CDR3 is TGTGCCAGCAGCGCCCGGGGGTCAAACACTGAAGCTTTCTTT.

The gene calls are TRBV25-1 and TRBJ1-1, with unresolved D. Trimming stripped 4 bases from V and 0 bases from J, with 15 bases between. Per the germline V gene, CDR1 is MGHDK and CDR2 is SYGVNS. The CDR3 runs 16 residues. The CDR3 DNA sequence: TGTGCCAGCAGTGCGGCGGTCTTTCAAATGAACACTGAAGCTTTCTTT. Residues: CASSAAVFQMNTEAFF.

The CDR3 here is CASSWGGRLKEQFF. The CDR3 nucleotides are TGCGCCAGCAGTTGGGGGGGCAGGCTAAAAGAGCAGTTCTTC. J is TRBJ2-1 and V is TRBV23-1; maybe TRBD2 (7 bases). TRBV23-1 qualifies as an ORF whose function is uncertain. Trimming removed 5 bases from V and 10 bases from J, with 18 bases in between. The CDR3 spans 14 residues.

The chain combines TRBV5-6 with TRBJ1-6; D is perhaps TRBD1 (5 bases). The CDR3 has 15 amino acids. The germline V gene has CDR1 SGHDT and CDR2 YYEEEE. Trimming shortened V by 1 base and J by 7 bases, and 12 bases separated the two germline ends. This CDR3 is CASSLIGPGNSPLHF. In nucleotides, the CDR3 is TGTGCCAGCAGCTTGATTGGGCCAGGGAATTCACCCCTCCACTTT.

The CDR3 reads CSVLRPQETQYF. The CDR3 region has the DNA TGCAGCGTTTTGCGTCCCCAAGAGACCCAGTACTTC. The chain recombines TRBV29-1 with TRBJ2-5; no reliable D call. Germline CDR1 SQVTM, CDR2 ANQGSEA. The CDR3 contains 12 residues. Trimming removed 5 bases from V and 1 base from J, with 8 bases in between.

The chain employs TRBV29-1 and TRBJ2-3, with 12 bases identical to TRBD2. The CDR3 has 13 amino acids. Germline V lookup: CDR1 SQVTM, CDR2 ANQGSEA. With V trimmed by 6 bases and J by 4 bases, 2 bases remained unmatched. The CDR3 is CSVRLAGADTQYF. The CDR3 coding sequence is TGCAGCGTACGACTAGCGGGAGCAGATACGCAGTATTTT.

This clone showed up just once. The V gene is TRBV19, the J gene TRBJ2-1; a possible D gene is TRBD1 (6 bases). Germline CDR1 reads LNHDA; CDR2 reads SQIVND (reference sequence). The V gene lost 8 bases and the J gene lost 7 bases, with 18 bases spanning the gap. The length of the CDR3 is 14 residues. CDR3: CASRPGAKGNEQFF. In DNA, the CDR3 is TGTGCCAGTCGTCCAGGGGCGAAGGGTAATGAGCAGTTCTTC. The full variable domain, its missing parts supplied by reference TRBV19 and TRBJ2-1, is DGGITQSPKYLFRKEGQNVTLSCEQNLNHDAMYWYRQDPGQGLRLIYYSQIVNDFQKGDIAEGYSVSREKKESFPLTVTSAQKNPTAFYLCASRPGAKGNEQFFGPGTRLTVL.